This is a list of T cell receptor beta chains from one sample in a study of shared clonotypes between healthy human individuals. TCRdb keeps only in-frame clones here, not all; method: immunoSEQ multiplex PCR. Here the sample spans under 700,000 clones, 95% being singletons. Sequencing used naive CD8+ T cells sorted from blood. All receptors come from a woman aged 25 to 39 in good health. Each CDR3 is given with its conserved first and last residue. Fields, in order: D gene, J gene, clone size, V gene, CDR3 protein, CDR3 DNA. A D gene is named only where the DNA matches it firmly. The size entry is marked missing in some rows and otherwise reads once, few, many or a size class.

NA,TRBJ1-1,once,TRBV6-1,CASSERIPEAFF,TGTGCCAGCAGCGAACGGATCCCTGAAGCTTTCTTT
NA,TRBJ2-7,NA,TRBV2,CASSPPNSPDFYEQYF,TGTGCCAGCAGCCCACCGAACTCTCCCGACTTCTACGAGCAGTACTTC
NA,TRBJ2-7,NA,TRBV14,CASSQATVTYEQYF,TGTGCCAGCAGCCAAGCGACAGTTACCTACGAGCAGTACTTC
NA,TRBJ1-1,NA,TRBV5-4,CASSWTTQDTEAFF,TGTGCCAGCAGCTGGACCACCCAGGACACTGAAGCTTTCTTT
NA,TRBJ2-7,once,TRBV15,CATSRDQGPYEQYF,TGTGCCACCAGCAGAGACCAGGGCCCCTACGAGCAGTACTTC
TRBD2,TRBJ2-5,NA,TRBV28,CASSSGGRLWETQYF,TGTGCCAGCAGTTCGGGGGGGCGCTTGTGGGAGACCCAGTACTTC
NA,TRBJ2-7,NA,TRBV21-1,CASSKALCTCRDGYEQYF,TGTGCCAGCAGCAAAGCGCTTTGTACTTGTCGGGACGGCTACGAGCAGTACTTC
TRBD1,TRBJ2-5,once,TRBV6-5,CASRPTGDETQYF,TGTGCCAGCAGGCCAACAGGGGATGAGACCCAGTACTTC
TRBD2,TRBJ2-7,NA,TRBV27,CASKPLAGDAYEQYF,TGTGCCAGCAAACCCTTAGCGGGAGACGCCTACGAGCAGTACTTC
NA,TRBJ2-2,NA,TRBV27,CASSFGTTGNTGELFF,TGTGCCAGCAGTTTTGGGACAACCGGGAACACCGGGGAGCTGTTTTTT
NA,TRBJ1-2,NA,TRBV2,CASGGGYTF,TGTGCCAGCGGGGGTGGCTACACCTTC
NA,TRBJ2-7,NA,TRBV30,CAWSVMGGSYEQYF,TGTGCCTGGAGTGTAATGGGGGGCTCCTACGAGCAGTACTTC
TRBD1,TRBJ2-1,NA,TRBV27,CASSLLLAGGSDEQFF,TGTGCCAGCAGTTTACTCCTTGCAGGGGGTTCCGATGAGCAGTTCTTC
NA,TRBJ2-3,NA,TRBV5-6,CASSLRDTQYF,TGTGCCAGCAGCTTACGAGATACGCAGTATTTT
TRBD2,TRBJ2-1,NA,TRBV10-1,CASSDISGSPNEQFF,TGCGCCAGCAGTGATATTAGCGGGAGCCCGAATGAGCAGTTCTTC
NA,TRBJ1-5,NA,TRBV5-1,CASSLADSLNQPQHF,TGCGCCAGCAGCTTGGCCGACAGCCTCAATCAGCCCCAGCATTTT
NA,TRBJ1-1,NA,TRBV11-2,CASFTGNTEAFF,TGTGCCAGCTTTACAGGGAACACTGAAGCTTTCTTT
TRBD1,TRBJ2-5,NA,TRBV14,CASSQRTGLRETQYF,TGTGCCAGCAGCCAGAGGACAGGGCTAAGAGAGACCCAGTACTTC
TRBD2,TRBJ2-7,NA,TRBV5-1,CASRPGLAEISYEQYF,TGCGCCAGCAGACCGGGACTAGCGGAGATTTCCTACGAGCAGTACTTC
NA,TRBJ2-7,NA,TRBV7-9,CASSLALGQTYEQYF,TGTGCCAGCAGCTTAGCCCTCGGGCAAACCTACGAGCAGTACTTC
NA,TRBJ2-1,NA,TRBV19,CASSPERDIPYNEQFF,TGTGCCAGTAGTCCCGAGCGGGACATTCCCTACAATGAGCAGTTCTTC
NA,TRBJ2-3,NA,TRBV15,CATSRDRRSDTQYF,TGTGCCACCAGCAGAGATCGTAGATCAGATACGCAGTATTTT
NA,TRBJ2-7,once,TRBV11-2,CASSFDSSYYEQYF,TGTGCCAGCAGCTTTGATTCTAGCTACTACGAGCAGTACTTC
NA,TRBJ1-5,NA,TRBV28,CASSLRTKRGQPQHF,TGTGCCAGCAGTCTACGGACAAAGAGGGGTCAGCCCCAGCATTTT
TRBD2,TRBJ2-7,NA,TRBV28,CASSGRAYEQYF,TGTGCCAGTAGCGGGAGGGCCTACGAGCAGTACTTC
NA,TRBJ1-6,NA,TRBV28,CASSSNKNRAYNSPLHF,TGTGCCAGCAGTTCGAACAAGAACAGGGCCTATAATTCACCCCTCCACTTT
TRBD1,TRBJ1-1,NA,TRBV14,CASSTRTGTNTEAFF,TGTGCCAGCAGCACCCGGACAGGGACGAACACTGAAGCTTTCTTT
TRBD2,TRBJ2-5,NA,TRBV28,CASASGGQETQYF,TGTGCCAGCGCCTCGGGAGGACAAGAGACCCAGTACTTC
NA,TRBJ2-7,NA,TRBV21-1,CASSKEDEQYF,TGTGCCAGCAGCAAGGAAGACGAGCAGTACTTC
NA,TRBJ2-1,NA,TRBV9,CASTPKGGGSYNEQFF,TGTGCCAGCACCCCCAAAGGGGGAGGTTCCTACAATGAGCAGTTCTTC
TRBD2,TRBJ2-7,NA,TRBV7-7,CASTSPAGREQYF,TGTGCCAGCACCTCGCCAGCGGGGAGGGAGCAGTACTTC
TRBD1,TRBJ1-1,NA,TRBV5-4,CASSTEQGAGTEAFF,TGTGCCAGCAGCACTGAACAGGGGGCCGGCACTGAAGCTTTCTTT
TRBD2,TRBJ2-7,NA,TRBV27,CASSPGLAGEEGVYEQYF,TGTGCCAGCAGCCCAGGACTAGCGGGAGAGGAAGGGGTCTACGAGCAGTACTTC
NA,TRBJ2-1,once,TRBV28,CASSSRQAYNEQFF,TGTGCCAGCAGTTCCCGACAGGCCTACAATGAGCAGTTCTTC
NA,TRBJ2-7,NA,TRBV11-3,CASSLKSPYEQYF,TGTGCCAGCAGCTTAAAGAGCCCCTACGAGCAGTACTTC
NA,TRBJ2-4,NA,TRBV29-1,CSVLAGFSDIQYF,TGCAGCGTGCTGGCGGGTTTTTCTGACATTCAGTACTTC
NA,TRBJ1-5,NA,TRBV28,CASSFGGILGQPQHF,TGTGCCAGCAGTTTCGGCGGGATTTTAGGTCAGCCCCAGCATTTT
TRBD1,TRBJ2-5,NA,TRBV10-2,CASRRDRSQETQYF,TGCGCCAGCAGACGGGACAGGAGCCAAGAGACCCAGTACTTC
NA,TRBJ1-2,NA,TRBV30,CAWSAPWTANYGYTF,TGTGCCTGGAGTGCCCCTTGGACCGCTAACTATGGCTACACCTTC
TRBD2,TRBJ2-1,NA,TRBV5-4,CASSSRLAYNEQFF,TGTGCCAGCAGCTCCCGACTAGCTTACAATGAGCAGTTCTTC
NA,TRBJ1-2,NA,TRBV6-5,CASSYSGRGPYGYTF,TGTGCCAGCAGTTACTCAGGACGGGGTCCTTATGGCTACACCTTC
NA,TRBJ1-4,NA,TRBV7-2,CASSLGQGGEKLFF,TGTGCCAGCAGCTTGGGGCAGGGCGGGGAAAAACTGTTTTTT
TRBD1,TRBJ2-3,NA,TRBV4-1,CASSSSGTGIFADTQYF,TGCGCCAGCTCATCCTCCGGGACAGGGATCTTCGCAGATACGCAGTATTTT
NA,TRBJ2-7,NA,TRBV9,CASSPSPGLRTYEQYF,TGTGCCAGCAGCCCCAGCCCCGGGCTAAGAACCTACGAGCAGTACTTC
TRBD2,TRBJ2-7,once,TRBV27,CASSFTGTRGEEQYF,TGTGCCAGCAGTTTCACCGGGACTAGGGGAGAGGAGCAGTACTTC
TRBD1,TRBJ2-2,NA,TRBV27,CASSHTAGTGVTGELFF,TGTGCCAGCAGCCACACGGCAGGGACAGGGGTCACCGGGGAGCTGTTTTTT
TRBD1,TRBJ1-1,NA,TRBV6-5,CASSDRGQDEAFF,TGTGCCAGCAGTGACAGAGGACAGGATGAAGCTTTCTTT
NA,TRBJ1-1,NA,TRBV2,CASSNGGEAFF,TGTGCCAGCAGTAACGGGGGTGAAGCTTTCTTT
NA,TRBJ2-7,NA,TRBV9,CASSGAEDEQYF,TGTGCCAGCAGCGGGGCGGAGGACGAGCAGTACTTC
NA,TRBJ2-7,NA,TRBV18,CASTNPTGYTYEQYF,TGTGCCAGCACAAACCCGACGGGATACACCTACGAGCAGTACTTC
TRBD2,TRBJ2-7,NA,TRBV27,CASSPAGSGSEQYF,TGTGCCAGCAGTCCCGCCGGTAGCGGGAGCGAGCAGTACTTC
NA,TRBJ1-5,NA,TRBV7-2,CASSLGSGPQPQHF,TGTGCCAGCAGCTTAGGTTCAGGGCCCCAGCCCCAGCATTTT
NA,TRBJ2-5,once,TRBV28,CASSLWSGSPGETQYF,TGTGCCAGCAGTTTATGGTCGGGCTCTCCGGGGGAGACCCAGTACTTC
NA,TRBJ1-5,NA,TRBV19,CASSIGTLNQPQHF,TGTGCCAGTAGTATCGGGACCCTAAATCAGCCCCAGCATTTT
NA,TRBJ2-1,NA,TRBV28,CASSLAPLQGGEQFF,TGTGCCAGCAGTTTAGCCCCGCTCCAGGGTGGTGAGCAGTTCTTC
NA,TRBJ2-7,NA,TRBV10-1,CASSDPHYERYF,TGCGCCAGCAGTGACCCGCACTACGAGCGGTACTTC
NA,TRBJ1-1,NA,TRBV27,CASSDHANTEAFF,TGTGCCAGCAGTGATCACGCGAACACTGAAGCTTTCTTT